This T cell receptor beta chain was sequenced during a study of beta chain features in type 1 diabetes listed by TCRdb under 2018. Study-wide context: No differences in mean age, gender distribution, total cell number or subset yield were found between patients and healthy donors. The study compared TCRB repertoires of sorted circulating CD4+ T cell subsets between recently diagnosed type 1 diabetes patients and matched healthy donors. A total of some 100,000,000 sorted cells were examined across all samples, and the number of cells per subset was strongly correlated with RNA yield. Regulatory and stem cell-like memory subsets were obtained from only 8 patients and roughly eight healthy donors, while naive and central memory subsets were obtained from all 30 or so donors.

Here is what the overall study found, with its caveats: PCR might favor shorter templates, but patient and control samples were amplified and corrected together, so any skew would affect both groups equally. Fewer insertions and more nucleotide deletions at VDJ recombination sites were observed in patients with type 1 diabetes, implying thymic rearrangement abnormalities. A moderate but significant shortening of TCRB CDR3 length was observed in type 1 diabetes patients in all four CD4+ subsets. HLA sub-analyses involved small numbers of individuals, so any influence of HLA type on TCRB rearrangement remained unresolved. Because cDNA rather than genomic DNA was sequenced, highly expressing activated cells could have been over-represented, although no difference in activation and CD3 levels was found between groups. Naive, central memory and regulatory TCRB repertoires appeared to be more alike among patients than among healthy donors.

The entire amount of isolated RNA was reverse transcribed using the High Capacity cDNA Reverse Transcription Kit, so the sequenced TCRB transcripts were expressed ones. Naive, central memory and regulatory T cell samples underwent deep immunoSEQ sequencing, averaging around 3.7 million total reads per sample. Sorted cells were lysed in RLT buffer and RNA was extracted with DNase-treated RNeasy Micro or Mini kits, depending on cell number. Each cell subset was processed separately to prevent cross-contamination, with patient and healthy donor samples processed together. The immunoSEQ multiplex PCR was used to amplify TCRB sequences from cDNA, yielding 87-bp fragments that span the CDR3 region. Sequencing of the amplicons was performed on the Illumina HiSeq platform. As for how the authors treated the data: PCR bias was computationally corrected using synthetic template baselines, reads within Hamming distance 2 were collapsed, and singletons that could not be merged were discarded. Reads were aligned against IMGT to assign V, D and J genes, CDR3 length and insertions or deletions at six rearrangement sites. Within each subset, clonotype counts were normalized to the number of sorted cells before true diversity and Gini coefficients were calculated with the tcR R package. The overlap coefficient, calculated on TCRB nucleotide sequences, was used to quantify repertoire sharing. As a proxy for the pre-selection repertoire, out-of-frame TCRB sequences from naive cells were analyzed. TCRdb carries this immuneACCESS record with in-frame sequences only. Its versions omit some clonotypes, under half of them owing to an unresolved V gene in the studies checked, with the rest unexplained. V, J and clone size derive from that table, while D and trimming were established from the DNA sequence. This sample holds some 350,000 clones; about 13% were observed only once. Of the sample, about 0.015% falls within the top ten clones.

After removal of 4 bases from V and 3 bases from J, the junction retains 5 bases not matched to a gene. CDR1 and CDR2, per the germline V gene, are MGHDK and SYGVNS. The CDR3, from cysteine to phenylalanine, totals 15 residues. Only the CDR3 region is kept as DNA, spanning 45 bases read in frame from base 1. Regarding this clone: The target of this receptor is not known. The record has no base qualities; no much larger clone is one base away.

From each donor, a single peripheral blood sample of about 100 mL on average was drawn into heparinised tubes. A BD FACSAria II was used to sort naive, central memory, regulatory and stem cell-like memory CD4+ T cells with a panel that included CD45RO, CCR7, CD25, CD127, CD95 and CD27. Purity was above 95% for every sorted population. PBMCs were isolated right away by Lymphoprep density gradient centrifugation and were stained directly, without culture. So that batch effects would be minimized, each experiment stained and sorted samples in pairs, pairing one healthy donor with one patient. The sequence joins TRBV25-1 to TRBJ2-2; 7 bases in the junction line up with TRBD2. This TCR derives from a woman between 18 and 30 years old with type 1 diabetes. The sample consisted of naive CD4+ T cells from blood. The label giving this sample's cell subset or site can be read as: true naive CD4+ T cells. The DNA sequence follows: TGTGCCAGCAGTGGGGCTAGCGGCTACACCGGGGAGCTGTTTTTT. Its product reads: CASSGASGYTGELFF.